This TCR beta chain stems from a study of blood T cell repertoires in COVID-19. In the source study's methods: Amplified reference gene primers provided the basis for estimating nucleated cell counts. Method: immunoSEQ multiplex PCR; TCRdb's copy keeps in-frame clones and lacks some. D and trimming come from the DNA, and the V and J calls and clone size come from that table. Among 40,000 to 50,000 clones listed, roughly 90% were seen once. V lost 4 bases to trimming and J lost 2 bases; unmatched junction nucleotides: 5. Per the germline V gene, CDR1 is SGHRS and CDR2 is YFSETQ. The CDR3 runs to 15 residues.

The TCR comes from a human donor in a cohort sampled during active COVID-19. The V call is TRBV5-1, the J call TRBJ1-1, with 10 bases aligning to TRBD1. Specimen: peripheral blood. CDR3 loop: CASSMRQGANTEAFF. As DNA, the CDR3 is TGCGCCAGCAGCATGCGACAGGGGGCCAACACTGAAGCTTTCTTT.